The 15 T cell receptor beta chains below all came from one sample that was sequenced in a study of T-cell memory formation after mild COVID-19. TCRdb reanalysed the 5' RACE reads using MiXCR and keeps one entry per CDR3 protein. This sample has approximately 440,000 distinct CDR3 sequences, with roughly 20% found just once. The specimen was PBMCs or a T cell subset sorted from them (not recorded which). Source of these receptors: an adult woman who had mild COVID-19 (a few samples of this study predate the infection). Cell type and time point are not known.

The genes are TRBV7-8 and TRBJ2-3; 8 nucleotides align to TRBD1. Germline V CDR1 and CDR2: SGHVS, FQNEAQ. Unmatched junction bases numbered 7, after V lost 10 bases and J lost 1 base. CDR3 length equals 14 residues. CDR3 DNA: TGTGCCACCAGAGGACAGGGCGGCACAGATACGCAGTATTTT. This gives the protein CATRGQGGTDTQYF.

This chain connects TRBV29-1 to TRBJ1-2, with a weak D call TRBD1 (6 bases). Trimming pared 7 bases from V and 8 bases from J, leaving 14 bases between. In germline, CDR1 is SQVTM, CDR2 ANQGSEA. This CDR3 contains 11 residues. The CDR3 reads CSAQGWGGYTF. The CDR3 DNA follows: TGCAGCGCGCAGGGGTGGGGAGGCTACACCTTC.

The rearrangement uses TRBV5-1 and TRBJ1-3; TRBD1 matches at 7 bases. Trimming took 4 bases from V and 1 from J; bases not matched to a gene: 8. The CDR3 spans 16 residues. In germline, CDR1 is SGHRS, CDR2 YFSETQ. The CDR3 spells CASSALDRASGNTIYF. CDR3 in DNA: TGCGCCAGCAGCGCTCTCGACAGGGCATCTGGAAACACCATATATTTT.

The chain joins TRBV5-1 to TRBJ2-7; 8 positions match TRBD1. The V segment lost 4 bases and the J segment 1 base; nucleotides outside the gene matches: 7. The V gene's germline CDR1 is SGHRS and CDR2 YFSETQ. This CDR3 spans 15 amino acids. The chain's CDR3 is CASSPRDRRSYEQYF. DNA of the CDR3: TGCGCCAGCAGCCCCCGGGACAGGCGTTCCTACGAGCAGTACTTC.

The chain has TRBV7-6 and TRBJ2-4; D not resolved. Trimming removed 4 bases at V and 0 bases at J, with 7 bases between. CDR1 SGHVS and CDR2 FNYEAQ come from the germline V gene. This CDR3 region has 14 residues. The CDR3 loop is CASSSLVAKNIQYF. CDR3 in DNA: TGTGCCAGCAGCTCCCTTGTAGCCAAAAACATTCAGTACTTC. The whole variable domain, remainder taken from reference TRBV7-6 and TRBJ2-4, is GAGVSQSPRYKVTKRGQDVALRCDPISGHVSLYWYRQALGQGPEFLTYFNYEAQQDKSGLPNDRFSAERPEGSISTLTIQRTEQRDSAMYRCASSSLVAKNIQYFGAGTRLSVL.

The V and J genes are TRBV6-2 or TRBV6-3 and TRBJ1-1; no reliable D call. The CDR3 runs to 14 residues. CDR1 MNHEY and CDR2 SVGEGT come from the germline V gene. The V gene lost 2 bases and the J gene lost 1 base, with 8 bases spanning the gap. The CDR3 DNA follows: TGTGCCAGCAGTTACATAGTGGGGAACACTGAAGCTTTCTTT. It codes for CASSYIVGNTEAFF.

A note on this clonotype: The junction and the germline gene differ at one end; a read error may be behind it. The J gene is TRBJ2-7, the V gene TRBV6-1; D might be TRBD1 or TRBD2, each matching 6 bases. Germline V lookup: CDR1 MNHNS, CDR2 SASEGT. The CDR3 has 16 amino acids. The CDR3 nucleotides read TGTGCCAGCATTGAACTTTTGGGGGGCTATCTCTACGAGCAGTACTTC. Its translation: CASIELLGGYLYEQYF.

This clonotype has just a few counts. The V and J genes are TRBV7-8 and TRBJ1-4, with TRBD1 matching 7 bases. V was pared by 3 bases and J by 3 bases, with 4 bases of the junction left unmatched. This CDR3 region has 15 residues. In germline, CDR1 is SGHVS, CDR2 FQNEAQ. The CDR3 DNA reads TGTGCCAGCAGCTTCCACAGGGGTGCTAATGAAAAACTGTTTTTT. Translated, it gives CASSFHRGANEKLFF.

This clonotype showed up just a few times. In DNA, the CDR3 is TGCAGTGCTAGGCCGCATGACGAGCAGTACTTC. The encoded protein is CSARPHDEQYF. The rearrangement joins TRBV20-1 to TRBJ2-7; the D is unclear. V was cut by 3 bases and J by 5 bases, with 8 bases left in between. Germline V gene lookup returns CDR1 DFQATT and CDR2 SNEGSKA (reference sequence). The CDR3 has 11 residues.

This clonotype was picked up a small number of times. The chain carries TRBV6-5 and TRBJ2-1, with 9 bases aligning to TRBD2. Germline V gene lookup returns CDR1 MNHEY and CDR2 SVGAGI. The V gene end was trimmed by 6 bases and the J gene end by 10 bases; junction bases not matched to a gene: 19. This CDR3 region has 17 residues. The chain's CDR3 is CASRPAPFGGGELEQFF. The CDR3 region has the DNA TGTGCCAGCAGACCCGCCCCCTTTGGCGGGGGGGAATTAGAGCAGTTCTTC.

The CDR3, as DNA: TGCGCCAGCAGCCAAGAGCGACTAGCGGGGCTCACAGATACGCAGTATTTT. Its protein product is CASSQERLAGLTDTQYF. The rearrangement links TRBV4-3 to TRBJ2-3; TRBD2 matches 11 bases. Per the germline V gene, CDR1 is LGHNA and CDR2 is YSLEER. The CDR3 consists of 17 residues. V gave up 0 bases and J gave up 2 bases; unmatched junction bases: 4.

There are many counts of this clonotype. This chain connects TRBV4-3 to TRBJ2-1, with D unclear. The V gene lost 0 bases and the J gene lost 7 bases, with 7 bases spanning the gap. The CDR3 is made up of 13 amino acids. Germline values: CDR1 LGHNA, CDR2 YSLEER. The CDR3 sequence is CASSQEALNEQFF. CDR3 DNA sequence: TGCGCCAGCAGCCAAGAGGCACTAAATGAGCAGTTCTTC.

This clonotype was detected only a few times. The rearrangement uses TRBV12-3 or TRBV12-4 and TRBJ2-1; 10 bases match TRBD1. The CDR3 runs 16 residues. The junction had 8 bases not matched to a gene; V was cut back by 4 bases and J by 5 bases. The CDR3 nucleotides read TGTGCCAGCAGTTGGACGGGACAGGGGTTTAACAATGAGCAGTTCTTC. The encoded protein is CASSWTGQGFNNEQFF.

At least ten counts were recorded for this clonotype. The chain is built from TRBV9 and TRBJ1-2; 10 bases match TRBD1. Trimming took 3 bases from V and 5 from J; bases not matched to a gene: 7. The germline CDR1 and CDR2 sequences are SGDLS and YYNGEE. This CDR3 has 15 amino acids. The CDR3 sequence is CASSDRTGGTYGYTF. The DNA for the CDR3 is TGTGCCAGCAGCGACCGGACAGGGGGGACGTATGGCTACACCTTC.

This chain joins TRBV3-1 and TRBJ1-3; 9 positions match TRBD1. CDR1 and CDR2 (germline): LGHDT, YNNKEL (reference sequence). The junction had 9 bases not matched to a gene; V was cut back by 4 bases and J by 5 bases. The CDR3 loop spans 16 amino acids. The CDR3 sequence is CASSPRTGVLRNTIYF. CDR3 nucleotide sequence: TGTGCCAGCAGCCCACGGACAGGGGTTCTCCGAAACACCATATATTTT.